This TCR beta chain was identified during a study of blood T cell repertoires in COVID-19. Study as a whole: The United States, Italy and Spain supplied acute and convalescent COVID-19 samples. PBMCs, B-cell-depleted T cells, or T cells provided the cDNA or gDNA that made up the material.

Germline V lookup: CDR1 SGHRS, CDR2 YFSETQ. J was trimmed by 9 bases and V by 5 bases; bases with no gene match: 11. The CDR3 has 16 residues. In the source study's methods: The authors estimated nucleated cell counts from reference gene primer amplification. Measured with immunoSEQ multiplex PCR; TCRdb has only the in-frame clones, and not every one. V, J and clone size are those of that table, while D and trimming were read from the DNA. There are 100,000 to 150,000 clones in the sample; approximately 87% occur only once, and less than 2.5% lies in the top ten. Sequencing was done on a sample of peripheral blood. The chain links TRBV5-1 to TRBJ2-1; 13 positions agree with TRBD2. The sequence was collected from a man in his 70s with active COVID-19. This chain's CDR3 is CASSGTSGRAISEQFF. As DNA, the CDR3 is TGCGCCAGCAGTGGAACTAGCGGGAGGGCTATCAGTGAGCAGTTCTTC.